The clone carrying this T cell receptor (beta chain) was detected a few times. Its cognate antigen is unknown. The sample comes from a study of T-cell memory formation after mild COVID-19. CDR3 length equals 18 residues. Study observations and caveats: Mainly in CM and EM were contracting CD4+ clones; CD8+ were in EMRA.

TCRdb re-called the 5' RACE reads through MiXCR, storing one row per CDR3 protein. The sample contains about 88,000 distinct CDR3 sequences, 25% of which appear only once. The sequenced sample was PBMCs or a T cell subset sorted from them (not recorded which). This TCR came from a man between 18 and 29 years old who had mild COVID-19 (a few samples of this study predate the infection). Cell type and time point are not known. The genes are TRBV3-2 and TRBJ2-1; the D call in the table, TRBD1, was not verified against the DNA. TRBV3-2 is tagged as a pseudogene. CDR3 sequence reads: CASSPCPGGGTEGNEQFF. For the CDR3, the DNA is TGTGCCAGCAGCCCCTGCCCCGGCGGGGGGACTGAAGGCAATGAGCAGTTCTTC.